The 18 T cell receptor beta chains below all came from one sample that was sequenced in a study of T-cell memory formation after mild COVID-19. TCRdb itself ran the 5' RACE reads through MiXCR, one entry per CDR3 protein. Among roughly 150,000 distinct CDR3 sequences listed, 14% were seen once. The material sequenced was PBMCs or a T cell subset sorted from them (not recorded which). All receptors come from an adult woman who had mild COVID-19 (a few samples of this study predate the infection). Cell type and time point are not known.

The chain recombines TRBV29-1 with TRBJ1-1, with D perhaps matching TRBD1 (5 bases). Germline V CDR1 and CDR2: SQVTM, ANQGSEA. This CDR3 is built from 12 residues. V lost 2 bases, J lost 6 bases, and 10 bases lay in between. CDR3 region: CSVEPGLSEAFF. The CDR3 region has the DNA TGCAGCGTTGAACCGGGACTTTCTGAAGCTTTCTTT.

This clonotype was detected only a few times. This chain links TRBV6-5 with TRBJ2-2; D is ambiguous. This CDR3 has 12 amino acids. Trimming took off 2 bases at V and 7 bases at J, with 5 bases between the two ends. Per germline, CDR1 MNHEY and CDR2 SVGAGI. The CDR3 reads CASSYRGGELFF. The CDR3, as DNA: TGTGCCAGCAGTTACAGAGGCGGGGAGCTGTTTTTT.

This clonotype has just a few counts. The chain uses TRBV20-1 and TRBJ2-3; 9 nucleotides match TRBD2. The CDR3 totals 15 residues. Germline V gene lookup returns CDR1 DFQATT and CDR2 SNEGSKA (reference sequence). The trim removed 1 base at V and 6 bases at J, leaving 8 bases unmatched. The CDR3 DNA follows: TGCAGTGCTAGAGTGGCACTAGCGGGTACGGATACGCAGTATTTT. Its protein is CSARVALAGTDTQYF.

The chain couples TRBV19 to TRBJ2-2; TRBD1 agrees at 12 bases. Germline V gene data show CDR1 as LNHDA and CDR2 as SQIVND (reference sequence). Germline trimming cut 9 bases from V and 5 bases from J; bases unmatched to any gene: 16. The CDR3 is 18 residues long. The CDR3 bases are TGTGCCAGCCACTGGAACTGGGGACAGGGGGCGCTTACCGGGGAGCTGTTTTTT. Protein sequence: CASHWNWGQGALTGELFF. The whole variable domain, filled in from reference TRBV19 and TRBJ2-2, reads DGGITQSPKYLFRKEGQNVTLSCEQNLNHDAMYWYRQDPGQGLRLIYYSQIVNDFQKGDIAEGYSVSREKKESFPLTVTSAQKNPTAFYLCASHWNWGQGALTGELFFGEGSRLTVL.

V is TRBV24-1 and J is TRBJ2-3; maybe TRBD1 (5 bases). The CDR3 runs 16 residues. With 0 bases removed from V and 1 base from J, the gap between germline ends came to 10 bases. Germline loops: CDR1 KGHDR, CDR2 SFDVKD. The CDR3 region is CATSDLQETGTDTQYF. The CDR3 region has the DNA TGTGCCACCAGTGATTTGCAAGAGACAGGCACAGATACGCAGTATTTT.

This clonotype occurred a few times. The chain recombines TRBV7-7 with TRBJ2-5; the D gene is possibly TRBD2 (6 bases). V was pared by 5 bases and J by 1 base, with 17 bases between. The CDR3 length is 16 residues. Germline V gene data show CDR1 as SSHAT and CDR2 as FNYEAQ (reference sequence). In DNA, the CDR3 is TGTGCCAGCAGCCGCCTCTTCCGGGACTCCCAAGAGACCCAGTACTTC. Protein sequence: CASSRLFRDSQETQYF.

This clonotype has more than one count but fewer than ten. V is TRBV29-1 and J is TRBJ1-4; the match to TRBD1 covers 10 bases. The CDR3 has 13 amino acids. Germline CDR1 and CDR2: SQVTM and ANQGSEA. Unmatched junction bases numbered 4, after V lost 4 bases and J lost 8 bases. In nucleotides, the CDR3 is TGCAGCGTTGGACAGGGGGCGGGGGAAAAACTGTTTTTT. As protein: CSVGQGAGEKLFF.

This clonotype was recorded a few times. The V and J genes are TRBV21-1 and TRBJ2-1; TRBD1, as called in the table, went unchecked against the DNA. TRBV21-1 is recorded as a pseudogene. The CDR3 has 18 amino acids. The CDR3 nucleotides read TGTGCCAGCAGCTCACCAAATACCACAGGGGACTACTACAATGAGCAGTTCTTC. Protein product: CASSSPNTTGDYYNEQFF.

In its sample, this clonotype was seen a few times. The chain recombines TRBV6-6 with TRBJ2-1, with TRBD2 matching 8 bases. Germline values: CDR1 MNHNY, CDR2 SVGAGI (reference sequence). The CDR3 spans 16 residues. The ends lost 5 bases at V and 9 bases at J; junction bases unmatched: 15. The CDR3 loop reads CASSPHLGTSAGEQFF. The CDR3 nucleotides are TGTGCCAGCAGTCCACACCTGGGGACTAGTGCTGGTGAGCAGTTCTTC.

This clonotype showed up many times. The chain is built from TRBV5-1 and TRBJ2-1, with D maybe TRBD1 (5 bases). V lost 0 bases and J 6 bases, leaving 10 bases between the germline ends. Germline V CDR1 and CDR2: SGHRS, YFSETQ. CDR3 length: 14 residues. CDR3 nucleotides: TGCGCCAGCAGCTTGGAGCAGGGTTCCAATGAGCAGTTCTTC. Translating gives CASSLEQGSNEQFF.

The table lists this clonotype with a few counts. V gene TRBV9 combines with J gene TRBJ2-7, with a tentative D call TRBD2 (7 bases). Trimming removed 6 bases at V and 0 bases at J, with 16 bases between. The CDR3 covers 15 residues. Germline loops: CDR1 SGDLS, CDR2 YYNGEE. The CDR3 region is CASTPRGAPSYEQYF. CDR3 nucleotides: TGTGCCAGCACTCCACGGGGGGCACCCTCCTACGAGCAGTACTTC.

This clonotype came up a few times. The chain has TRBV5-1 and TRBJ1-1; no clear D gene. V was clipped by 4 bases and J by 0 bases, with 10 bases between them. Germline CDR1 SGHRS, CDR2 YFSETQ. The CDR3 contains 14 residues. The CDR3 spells CASSLIRMNTEAFF. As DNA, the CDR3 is TGCGCCAGCAGCCTCATACGAATGAACACTGAAGCTTTCTTT.

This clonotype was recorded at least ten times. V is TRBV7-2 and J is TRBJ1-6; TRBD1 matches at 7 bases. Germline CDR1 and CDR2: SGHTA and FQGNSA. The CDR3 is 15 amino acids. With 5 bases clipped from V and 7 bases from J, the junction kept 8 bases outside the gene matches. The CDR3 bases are TGTGCCAGCAGCCCCGCCCCAGGGGGAAATTCACCCCTCCACTTT. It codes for CASSPAPGGNSPLHF. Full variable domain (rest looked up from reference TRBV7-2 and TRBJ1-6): GAGVSQSPSNKVTEKGKDVELRCDPISGHTALYWYRQSLGQGLEFLIYFQGNSAPDKSGLPSDRFSAERTGGSVSTLTIQRTQQEDSAVYLCASSPAPGGNSPLHFGNGTRLTVT.

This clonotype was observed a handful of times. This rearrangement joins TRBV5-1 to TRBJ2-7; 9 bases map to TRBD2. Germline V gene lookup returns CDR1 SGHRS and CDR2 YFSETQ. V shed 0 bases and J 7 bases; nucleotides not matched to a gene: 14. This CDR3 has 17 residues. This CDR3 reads CASSLDQGAGGPKEQYF. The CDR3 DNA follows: TGCGCCAGCAGCTTGGATCAGGGCGCGGGGGGGCCGAAGGAGCAGTACTTC.

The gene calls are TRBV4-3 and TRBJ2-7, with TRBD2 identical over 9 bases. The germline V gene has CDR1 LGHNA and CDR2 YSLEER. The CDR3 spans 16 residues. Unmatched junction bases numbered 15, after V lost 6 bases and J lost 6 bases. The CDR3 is CASSLGLAGELGEQYF. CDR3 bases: TGCGCCAGCAGTCTAGGGTTAGCGGGAGAGCTTGGCGAGCAGTACTTC.

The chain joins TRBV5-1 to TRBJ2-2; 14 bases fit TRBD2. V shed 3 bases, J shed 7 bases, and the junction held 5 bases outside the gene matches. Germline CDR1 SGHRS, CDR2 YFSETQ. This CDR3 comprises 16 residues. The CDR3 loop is CASSYGLAGGSGELFF. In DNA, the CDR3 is TGCGCCAGCAGCTACGGACTAGCGGGGGGCAGCGGGGAGCTGTTTTTT.

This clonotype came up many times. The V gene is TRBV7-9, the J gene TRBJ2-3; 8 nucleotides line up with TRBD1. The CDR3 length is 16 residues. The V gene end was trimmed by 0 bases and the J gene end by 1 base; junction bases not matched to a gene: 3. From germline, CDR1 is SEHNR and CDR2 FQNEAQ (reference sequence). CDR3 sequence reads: CASSLARTGRTDTQYF. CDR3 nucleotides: TGTGCCAGCAGCTTAGCCCGGACAGGGCGCACAGATACGCAGTATTTT.

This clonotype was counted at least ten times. The chain's CDR3 is CASSPQGGPGGGYTF. The CDR3 DNA reads as TGTGCCAGCAGCCCACAGGGCGGACCCGGAGGGGGCTACACCTTC. The chain employs TRBV9 and TRBJ1-2; D possibly corresponds to TRBD1 (6 bases). Trimming pared 4 bases from V and 8 bases from J, leaving 21 bases between. Germline CDR1 is SGDLS and CDR2 is YYNGEE. The CDR3 loop spans 15 amino acids.